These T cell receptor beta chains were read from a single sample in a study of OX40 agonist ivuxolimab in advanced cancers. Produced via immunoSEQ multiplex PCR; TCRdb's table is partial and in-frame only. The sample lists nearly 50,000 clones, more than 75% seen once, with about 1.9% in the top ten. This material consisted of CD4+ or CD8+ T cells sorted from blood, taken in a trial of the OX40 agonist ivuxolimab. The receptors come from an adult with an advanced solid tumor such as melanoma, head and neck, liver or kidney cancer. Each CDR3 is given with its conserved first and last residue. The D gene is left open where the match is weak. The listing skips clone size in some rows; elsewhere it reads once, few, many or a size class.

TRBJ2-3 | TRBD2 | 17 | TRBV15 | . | CATSRGLAGGTTDTQYF | TGTGCCACCAGCAGAGGTCTAGCGGGAGGAACCACAGATACGCAGTATTTT
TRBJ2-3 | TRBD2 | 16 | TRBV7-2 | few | CASSLGSGLGTDTQYF | TGTGCCAGCAGCTTAGGGTCGGGACTAGGGACAGATACGCAGTATTTT
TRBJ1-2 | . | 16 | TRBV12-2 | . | CASRDSCPRKTYGYTF | TGTGCAAGTCGCGATTCATGTCCACGAAAGACCTATGGCTACACCTTC
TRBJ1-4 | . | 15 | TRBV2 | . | CASSPRATTNEKLFF | TGTGCCAGCAGCCCCCGGGCGACAACTAATGAAAAACTGTTTTTT
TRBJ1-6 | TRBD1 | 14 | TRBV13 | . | CASSLSPGGSPLHF | TGTGCCAGCAGCTTATCGCCAGGGGGCTCACCCCTCCACTTT
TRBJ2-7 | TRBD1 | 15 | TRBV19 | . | CASSIEEGAAYEQYF | TGTGCCAGTAGTATAGAAGAGGGGGCCGCCTACGAGCAGTACTTC
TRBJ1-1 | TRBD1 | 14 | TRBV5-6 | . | CASSHTGVQGEAFF | TGTGCCAGCAGCCATACAGGGGTTCAGGGTGAAGCTTTCTTT
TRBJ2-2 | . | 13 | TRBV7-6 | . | CASRITETGELFF | TGTGCCAGCAGGATTACCGAAACCGGGGAGCTGTTTTTT
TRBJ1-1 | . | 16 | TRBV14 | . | CASSQDGGRGNTEAFF | TGTGCCAGCAGCCAAGATGGGGGGCGGGGGAACACTGAAGCTTTCTTT
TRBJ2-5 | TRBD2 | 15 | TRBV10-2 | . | CASRLAGGPQETQYF | TGCGCCAGCAGGCTAGCGGGGGGGCCCCAAGAGACCCAGTACTTC
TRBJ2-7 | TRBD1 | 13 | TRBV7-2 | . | CASRRDSGNEQYF | TGTGCCAGCAGAAGGGACAGTGGGAACGAGCAGTACTTC
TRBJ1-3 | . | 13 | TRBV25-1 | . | CASSLVEGNTIYF | TGTGCCAGCAGTCTGGTCGAAGGAAACACCATATATTTT
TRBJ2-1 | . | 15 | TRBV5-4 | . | CASSLAGISYNEQFF | TGTGCCAGCAGCTTGGCGGGGATATCCTACAATGAGCAGTTCTTC
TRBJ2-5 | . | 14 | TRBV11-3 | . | CASSFSQEQETQYF | TGTGCCAGCAGCTTTAGCCAGGAGCAAGAGACCCAGTACTTC
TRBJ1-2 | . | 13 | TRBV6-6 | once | CASSYSTAEGYTF | TGTGCCAGCAGTTACTCGACGGCAGAGGGCTACACCTTC
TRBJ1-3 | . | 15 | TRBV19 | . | CASSPGESSGNTIYF | TGTGCCAGTAGCCCCGGGGAGTCCTCTGGAAACACCATATATTTT
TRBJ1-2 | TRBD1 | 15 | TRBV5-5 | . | CASSWGTGKSVGYTF | TGTGCCAGCAGCTGGGGGACAGGGAAATCGGTTGGCTACACCTTC
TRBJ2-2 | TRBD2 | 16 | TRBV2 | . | CASSAGTSVSSGELFF | TGTGCCAGCAGTGCCGGGACTAGTGTTTCTTCCGGGGAGCTGTTTTTT
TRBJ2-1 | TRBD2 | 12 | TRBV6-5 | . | CASRPLAGASFF | TGTGCCAGCAGGCCCCTAGCGGGAGCTTCGTTCTTC
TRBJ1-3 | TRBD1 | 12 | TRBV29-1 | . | CSATGTGNTIYF | TGCAGCGCGACAGGGACTGGAAACACCATATATTTT
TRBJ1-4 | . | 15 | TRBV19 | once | CASSREGQYNEKLFF | TGTGCCAGTAGTCGAGAAGGACAGTATAATGAAAAACTGTTTTTT
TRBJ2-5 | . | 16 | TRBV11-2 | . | CASSLGAGGPQETQYF | TGTGCCAGCAGCTTAGGGGCTGGGGGGCCCCAAGAGACCCAGTACTTC
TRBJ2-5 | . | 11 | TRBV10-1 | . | CASSGGETQYF | TGCGCCAGCAGTGGCGGGGAGACCCAGTACTTC
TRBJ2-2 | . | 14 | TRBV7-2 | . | CASSLARRGGELFF | TGTGCCAGCAGCTTAGCCCGCCGGGGGGGGGAGCTGTTTTTT
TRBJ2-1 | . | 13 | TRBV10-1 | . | CASTKSSYNEQFF | TGCGCCAGCACTAAAAGCTCCTACAATGAGCAGTTCTTC
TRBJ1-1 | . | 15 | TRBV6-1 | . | CASSEWGRMNTEAFF | TGTGCCAGCAGTGAATGGGGAAGGATGAACACTGAAGCTTTCTTT
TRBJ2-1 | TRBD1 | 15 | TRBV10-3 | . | CAISESTGNYNEQFF | TGTGCCATCAGTGAGTCGACAGGGAACTACAATGAGCAGTTCTTC
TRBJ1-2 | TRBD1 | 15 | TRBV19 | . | CASSFRTGDGDGYTF | TGTGCCAGTAGTTTCCGGACAGGGGACGGGGATGGCTACACCTTC
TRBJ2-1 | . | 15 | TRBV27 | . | CASSLFFPGLNEQFF | TGTGCCAGCAGTTTGTTCTTTCCTGGCCTCAATGAGCAGTTCTTC
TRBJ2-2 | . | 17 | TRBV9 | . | CASSSTGPSVGTGELFF | TGTGCCAGCAGCTCCACTGGCCCCAGCGTCGGCACCGGGGAGCTGTTTTTT
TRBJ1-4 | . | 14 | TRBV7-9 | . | CASSPLGGNEKLFF | TGTGCCAGCAGCCCACTGGGGGGGAATGAAAAACTGTTTTTT
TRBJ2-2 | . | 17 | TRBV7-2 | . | CASSLWGAGISTGELFF | TGTGCCAGCAGCTTATGGGGTGCGGGGATCTCCACCGGGGAGCTGTTTTTT
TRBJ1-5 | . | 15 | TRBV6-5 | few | CASSPTGYSNQPQHF | TGTGCCAGCAGCCCGACAGGTTATAGCAATCAGCCCCAGCATTTT
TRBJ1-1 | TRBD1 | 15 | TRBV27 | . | CASSLNQGANTEAFF | TGTGCCAGCAGTTTAAACCAGGGGGCGAACACTGAAGCTTTCTTT
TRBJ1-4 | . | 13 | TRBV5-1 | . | CASSLMVGEKLFF | TGCGCCAGCAGCTTGATGGTGGGAGAAAAACTGTTTTTT
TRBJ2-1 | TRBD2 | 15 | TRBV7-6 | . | CASSLVAGLYNEQFF | TGTGCCAGCAGCTTAGTAGCGGGCCTCTACAATGAGCAGTTCTTC
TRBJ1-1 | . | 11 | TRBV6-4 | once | CASRSGGAAFF | TGTGCCAGCAGGTCTGGAGGGGCAGCTTTCTTT
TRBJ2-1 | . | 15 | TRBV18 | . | CASSPIRQSNNEQFF | TGTGCCAGCTCACCAATAAGACAGAGTAACAATGAGCAGTTCTTC
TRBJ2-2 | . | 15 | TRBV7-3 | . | CASSRSGQNTGELFF | TGTGCCAGCAGCCGATCGGGACAGAACACCGGGGAGCTGTTTTTT
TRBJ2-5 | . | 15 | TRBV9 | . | CASSVEGTPVGTQYF | TGTGCCAGCAGCGTAGAAGGGACTCCTGTCGGGACCCAGTACTTC
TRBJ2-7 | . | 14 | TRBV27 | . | CASSLSGSSYEQYF | TGTGCCAGCAGTTTATCCGGGAGCTCCTACGAGCAGTACTTC
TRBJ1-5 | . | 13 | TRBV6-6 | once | CASGKGGTQPQHF | TGTGCCAGCGGGAAGGGTGGGACTCAGCCCCAGCATTTT
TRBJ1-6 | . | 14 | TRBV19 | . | CASSILGVNSPLHF | TGTGCCAGTAGTATCCTTGGGGTAAATTCACCCCTCCACTTT
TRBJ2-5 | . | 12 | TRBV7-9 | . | CASSVAPELQYF | TGTGCCAGCAGCGTAGCGCCCGAACTCCAGTACTTC
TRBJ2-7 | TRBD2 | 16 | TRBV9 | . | CASSVATREPTYEQYF | TGTGCCAGCAGCGTAGCTACGCGGGAGCCTACGTACGAGCAGTACTTC
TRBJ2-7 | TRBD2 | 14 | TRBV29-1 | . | CSVEARLAGGEQYF | TGCAGCGTTGAAGCCCGGCTAGCGGGGGGCGAGCAGTACTTC
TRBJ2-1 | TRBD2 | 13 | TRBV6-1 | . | CAILTGGLSEQFF | TGTGCCATCTTAACGGGGGGGCTTAGTGAGCAGTTCTTC